This T cell receptor (beta chain) was recorded in a study of blood T cell repertoires in COVID-19. Study background: The origin of the acute and convalescent COVID-19 samples was the United States, Italy and Spain.

Source study methods: It was from reference gene primer amplification that nucleated cell counts were estimated. Profiling relied on immunoSEQ multiplex PCR, and the TCRdb table lists in-frame clones only, not all of them. V, J and clone size are taken as reported in that table, and D and trimming were inferred from the DNA itself. The sample carries tens of thousands of clones, around 90% recorded once. The CDR3 is made up of 11 amino acids. Trimming at V came to 3 bases and at J to 12 bases, leaving 3 bases not matched to a gene. Germline CDR1 reads SEHNR; CDR2 reads FQNEAQ (reference sequence). This TCR was recovered from a woman between 45 and 65 years old with COVID-19, enrolled during active disease. The rearrangement joins TRBV7-9 to TRBJ1-2, with 8 bases aligning to TRBD1. Sequenced input: peripheral blood. CDR3 DNA sequence: TGTGCCAGCAGCTTGACAGGGGAAGACACCTTC. It specifies CASSLTGEDTF. Together with reference TRBV7-9 and TRBJ1-2, the CDR3 gives the full variable domain: DTGVSQNPRHKITKRGQNVTFRCDPISEHNRLYWYRQTLGQGPEFLTYFQNEAQLEKSRLLSDRFSAERPKGSFSTLEIQRTEQGDSAMYLCASSLTGEDTFGSGTRLTVV.